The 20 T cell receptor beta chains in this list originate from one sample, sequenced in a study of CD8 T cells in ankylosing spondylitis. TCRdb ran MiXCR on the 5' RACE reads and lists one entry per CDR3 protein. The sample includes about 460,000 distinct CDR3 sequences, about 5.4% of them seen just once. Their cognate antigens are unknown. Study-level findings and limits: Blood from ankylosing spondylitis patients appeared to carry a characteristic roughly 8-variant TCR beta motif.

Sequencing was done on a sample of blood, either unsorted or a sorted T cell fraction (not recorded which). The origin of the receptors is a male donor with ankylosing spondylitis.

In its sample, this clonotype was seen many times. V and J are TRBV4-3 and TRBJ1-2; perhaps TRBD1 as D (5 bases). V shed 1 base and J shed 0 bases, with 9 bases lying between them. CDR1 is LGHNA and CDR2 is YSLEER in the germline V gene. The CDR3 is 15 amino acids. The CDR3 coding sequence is TGCGCCAGCAGCCAAGGGGGCGGGCCTAACTATGGCTACACCTTC. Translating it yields CASSQGGGPNYGYTF.

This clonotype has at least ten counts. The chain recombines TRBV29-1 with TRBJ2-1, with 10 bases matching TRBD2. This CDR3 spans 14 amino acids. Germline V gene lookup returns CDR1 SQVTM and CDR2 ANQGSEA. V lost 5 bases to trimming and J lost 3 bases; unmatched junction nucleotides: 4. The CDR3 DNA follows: TGCAGCGTTACTAGCGGGAAGGGCTACAATGAGCAGTTCTTC. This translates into CSVTSGKGYNEQFF.

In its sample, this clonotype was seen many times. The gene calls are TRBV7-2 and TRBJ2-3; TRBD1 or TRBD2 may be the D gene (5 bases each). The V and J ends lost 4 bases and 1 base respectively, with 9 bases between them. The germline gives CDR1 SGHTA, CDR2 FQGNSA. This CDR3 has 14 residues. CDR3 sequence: CASSYRTGTDTQYF. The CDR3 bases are TGTGCCAGCAGCTACAGGACTGGCACAGATACGCAGTATTTT.

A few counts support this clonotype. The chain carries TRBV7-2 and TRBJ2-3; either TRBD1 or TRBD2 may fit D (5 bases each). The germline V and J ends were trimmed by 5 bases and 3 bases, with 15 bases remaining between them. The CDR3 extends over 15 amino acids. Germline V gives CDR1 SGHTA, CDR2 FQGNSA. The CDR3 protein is CASSPWLGGTDTQYF. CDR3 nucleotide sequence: TGTGCCAGCAGCCCCTGGCTTGGGGGTACAGATACGCAGTATTTT.

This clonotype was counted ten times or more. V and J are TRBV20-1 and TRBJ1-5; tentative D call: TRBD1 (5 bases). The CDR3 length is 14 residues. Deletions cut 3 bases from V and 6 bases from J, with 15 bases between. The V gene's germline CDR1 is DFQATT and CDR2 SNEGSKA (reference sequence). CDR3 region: CSARWGSGIQPQHF. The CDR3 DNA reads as TGCAGTGCTAGGTGGGGGAGTGGGATTCAGCCCCAGCATTTT.

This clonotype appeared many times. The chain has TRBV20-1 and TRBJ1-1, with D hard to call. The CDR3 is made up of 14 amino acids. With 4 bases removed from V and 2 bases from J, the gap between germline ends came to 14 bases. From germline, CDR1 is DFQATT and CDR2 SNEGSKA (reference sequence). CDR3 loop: CSAKPPQANTEAFF. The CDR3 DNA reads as TGCAGTGCTAAGCCACCCCAGGCAAACACTGAAGCTTTCTTT.

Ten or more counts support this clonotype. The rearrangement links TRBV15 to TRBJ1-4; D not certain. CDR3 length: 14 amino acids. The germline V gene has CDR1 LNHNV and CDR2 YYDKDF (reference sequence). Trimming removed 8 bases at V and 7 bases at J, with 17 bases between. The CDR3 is CATGNLVSGEKLFF. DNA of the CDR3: TGTGCCACCGGGAATCTAGTCTCGGGTGAAAAACTGTTTTTT.

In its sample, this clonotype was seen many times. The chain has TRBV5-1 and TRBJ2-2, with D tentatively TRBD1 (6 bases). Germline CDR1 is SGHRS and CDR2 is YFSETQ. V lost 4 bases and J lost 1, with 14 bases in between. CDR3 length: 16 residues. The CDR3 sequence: CASSHDRRWNTGELFF. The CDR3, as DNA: TGCGCCAGCAGCCACGACAGGAGGTGGAACACCGGGGAGCTGTTTTTT.

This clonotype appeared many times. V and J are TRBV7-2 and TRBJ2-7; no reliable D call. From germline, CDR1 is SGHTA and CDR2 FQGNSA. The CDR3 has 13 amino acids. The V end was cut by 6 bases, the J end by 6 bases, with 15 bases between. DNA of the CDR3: TGTGCCAGCAGACCTCCCGGCATGGGCGAGCAGTACTTC. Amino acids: CASRPPGMGEQYF.

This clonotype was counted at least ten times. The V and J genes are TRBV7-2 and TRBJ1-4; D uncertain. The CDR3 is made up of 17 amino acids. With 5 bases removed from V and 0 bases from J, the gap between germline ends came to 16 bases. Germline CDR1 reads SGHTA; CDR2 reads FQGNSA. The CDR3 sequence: CASSRRTGLTTNEKLFF. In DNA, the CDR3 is TGTGCCAGCAGCAGAAGGACGGGATTGACAACTAATGAAAAACTGTTTTTT.

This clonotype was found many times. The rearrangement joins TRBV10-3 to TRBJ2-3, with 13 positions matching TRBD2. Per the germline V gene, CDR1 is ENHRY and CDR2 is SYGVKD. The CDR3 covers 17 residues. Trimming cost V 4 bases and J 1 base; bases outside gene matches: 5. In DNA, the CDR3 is TGTGCCATCAGTGGGACTAGCGGGAGCTCTCGCACAGATACGCAGTATTTT. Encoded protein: CAISGTSGSSRTDTQYF.

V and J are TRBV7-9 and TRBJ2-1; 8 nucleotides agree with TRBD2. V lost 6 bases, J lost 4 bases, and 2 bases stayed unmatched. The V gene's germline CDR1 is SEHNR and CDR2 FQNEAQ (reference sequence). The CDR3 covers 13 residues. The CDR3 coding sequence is TGTGCCAGCAGGGTAGCGGGATACAATGAGCAGTTCTTC. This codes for CASRVAGYNEQFF.

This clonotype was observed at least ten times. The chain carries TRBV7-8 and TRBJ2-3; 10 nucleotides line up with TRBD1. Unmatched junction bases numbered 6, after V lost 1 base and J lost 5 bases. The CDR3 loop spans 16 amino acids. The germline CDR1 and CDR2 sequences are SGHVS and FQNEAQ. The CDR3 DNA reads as TGTGCCAGCAGCTTAGGGACAGGGGGGCGGGGAGATACGCAGTATTTT. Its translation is CASSLGTGGRGDTQYF. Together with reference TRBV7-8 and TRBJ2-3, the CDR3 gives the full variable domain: GAGVSQSPRYKVAKRGQDVALRCDPISGHVSLFWYQQALGQGPEFLTYFQNEAQLDKSGLPSDRFFAERPEGSVSTLKIQRTQQEDSAVYLCASSLGTGGRGDTQYFGPGTRLTVL.

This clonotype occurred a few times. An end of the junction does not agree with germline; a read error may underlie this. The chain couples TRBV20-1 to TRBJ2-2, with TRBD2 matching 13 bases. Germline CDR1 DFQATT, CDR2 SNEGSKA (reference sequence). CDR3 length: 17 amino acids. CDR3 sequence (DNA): TGCTGTGCGACCCCAGGACTAGCGGGAGCGAACACCGGGGAGCTGTTTTTT. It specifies CCATPGLAGANTGELFF.

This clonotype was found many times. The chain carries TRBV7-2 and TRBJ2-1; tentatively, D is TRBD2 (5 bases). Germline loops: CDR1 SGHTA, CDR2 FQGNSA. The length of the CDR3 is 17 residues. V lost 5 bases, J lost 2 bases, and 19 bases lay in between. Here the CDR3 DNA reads TGTGCCAGCAGCAGAGGGTTTGCCAGATTGACCTACAATGAGCAGTTCTTC. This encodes CASSRGFARLTYNEQFF.

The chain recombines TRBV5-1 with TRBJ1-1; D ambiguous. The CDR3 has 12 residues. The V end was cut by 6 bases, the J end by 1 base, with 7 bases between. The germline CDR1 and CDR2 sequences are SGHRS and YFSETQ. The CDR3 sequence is CASKNQNTEAFF. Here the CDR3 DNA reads TGCGCCAGCAAGAACCAGAACACTGAAGCTTTCTTT.

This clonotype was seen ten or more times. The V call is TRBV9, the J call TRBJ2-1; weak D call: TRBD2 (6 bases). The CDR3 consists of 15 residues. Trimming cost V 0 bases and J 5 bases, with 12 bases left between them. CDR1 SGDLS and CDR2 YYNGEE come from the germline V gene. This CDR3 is CASSVGAGSHNEQFF. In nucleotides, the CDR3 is TGTGCCAGCAGCGTAGGTGCGGGGTCCCACAATGAGCAGTTCTTC.

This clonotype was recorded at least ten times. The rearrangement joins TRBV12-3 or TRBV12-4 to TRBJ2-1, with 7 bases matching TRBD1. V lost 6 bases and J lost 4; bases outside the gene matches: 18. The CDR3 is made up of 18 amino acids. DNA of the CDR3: TGTGCCAGCAGGCCCACAGGGGTCCTACCGCCGTCTTACAATGAGCAGTTCTTC. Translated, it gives CASRPTGVLPPSYNEQFF.

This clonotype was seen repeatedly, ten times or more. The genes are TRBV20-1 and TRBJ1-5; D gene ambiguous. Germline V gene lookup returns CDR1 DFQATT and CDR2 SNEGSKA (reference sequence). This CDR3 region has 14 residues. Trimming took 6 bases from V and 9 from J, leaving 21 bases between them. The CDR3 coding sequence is TGCAGTGCACCCGCCGAGGACGGGTGGAGGCCCCAGCATTTT. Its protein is CSAPAEDGWRPQHF.

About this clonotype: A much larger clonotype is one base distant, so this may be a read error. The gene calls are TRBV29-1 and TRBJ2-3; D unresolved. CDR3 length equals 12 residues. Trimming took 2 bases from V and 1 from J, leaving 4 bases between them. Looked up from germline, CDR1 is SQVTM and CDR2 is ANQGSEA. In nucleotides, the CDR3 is TGCAGCGTTGAAAACTGCACAGATACGCAGTATTTT. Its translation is CSVENCTDTQYF.